This entry lists 25 T cell receptor beta chains sequenced from one sample in a study of Graves' ophthalmopathy and Graves' hyperthyroidism. Scientists amplified the TCR beta CDR3 regions from RNA transcripts. Second-round multiplex PCR came after first-round RT-PCR with HTBI primers. TCRdb called the multiplex PCR reads again in MiXCR, with one record for every CDR3 protein. The table records 340,000 or so distinct CDR3 sequences, 15% to 20% of them present only once. What was sequenced was peripheral blood. These receptor sequences come from an adult man with Graves' ophthalmopathy.

The chain carries TRBV4-3 and TRBJ1-1; tentative D call: TRBD1 (6 bases). Trimming stripped 3 bases from V and 4 bases from J, with 12 bases between. This CDR3 contains 14 residues. The germline V gene encodes CDR1 LGHNA and CDR2 YSLEER. CDR3 nucleotides: TGCGCCAGCAGCCACCGTACAGGGATCACTGAAGCTTTCTTT. Translation: CASSHRTGITEAFF.

By share, this clonotype counts as medium-sized. The CDR3 loop reads CASRRTGSLGTYGYTF. CDR3 sequence (DNA): TGTGCCAGCAGGAGGACAGGTTCCCTTGGGACATATGGCTACACCTTC. The rearrangement links TRBV6-5 to TRBJ1-2; 7 nucleotides line up with TRBD1. CDR3 length equals 16 residues. With V trimmed by 6 bases and J by 5 bases, 15 bases remained unmatched. Germline V lookup: CDR1 MNHEY, CDR2 SVGAGI.

This clonotype was counted only a few times. The CDR3 sequence: CASSPLQLTQGLNSPLHF. The CDR3 nucleotides read TGTGCCAGCTCACCACTACAACTTACTCAGGGTTTGAATTCACCCCTCCACTTT. V and J are TRBV18 and TRBJ1-6; D possibly corresponds to TRBD1 (5 bases). The CDR3 runs to 18 residues. Germline lookup yields CDR1 KGHSH and CDR2 LQKENI. V was shortened by 1 base and J by 7 bases, with 20 bases between the two germline ends.

This clonotype has ten or more counts. CDR3 nucleotide sequence: TGTGCCAGCAACTTCCGGGGCAGCCAAGAGACCCAGTACTTC. It yields the protein CASNFRGSQETQYF. The rearrangement uses TRBV12-3 or TRBV12-4 and TRBJ2-5; D may be TRBD1 or TRBD2 (5 bases each). The CDR3 is made up of 14 amino acids. V lost 7 bases and J lost 1, with 13 bases in between.

There are many counts of this clonotype. The V gene is TRBV7-8, the J gene TRBJ2-7; TRBD1 matches 7 bases. With 5 bases clipped from V and 0 bases from J, the junction kept 10 bases outside the gene matches. The germline CDR1 and CDR2 sequences are SGHVS and FQNEAQ. This CDR3 contains 16 residues. The CDR3 DNA follows: TGTGCCAGCAGCCCCAGAATCGGGACAGACTCCTACGAGCAGTACTTC. Its protein is CASSPRIGTDSYEQYF.

The chain employs TRBV11-2 and TRBJ1-2; tentatively, D is TRBD1 (5 bases). In germline, CDR1 is SGHAT, CDR2 FQNNGV. CDR3 length: 13 amino acids. The V end was cut by 1 base, the J end by 7 bases, with 10 bases between. CDR3 DNA sequence: TGTGCCAGCAGCTTAGGTTCGCAGGGTGGCTACACCTTC. Protein product: CASSLGSQGGYTF.

This clonotype has at least ten counts. This CDR3 reads CASSFTSGSRSGANVLTF. CDR3 nucleotides: TGTGCCAGCAGTTTTACTAGCGGGTCCCGCTCTGGGGCCAACGTCCTGACTTTC. This chain connects TRBV6-6 to TRBJ2-6; TRBD2 matches at 9 bases. CDR3 size: 18 residues. Germline values: CDR1 MNHNY, CDR2 SVGAGI (reference sequence). With 4 bases clipped from V and 0 bases from J, the junction kept 7 bases outside the gene matches.

This clonotype occurred many times. V gene TRBV6-1 combines with J gene TRBJ1-5, with D possibly TRBD1 on 5 matching bases. Germline lookup yields CDR1 MNHNS and CDR2 SASEGT. CDR3 length: 16 amino acids. Trimming took 4 bases from V and 5 from J, leaving 18 bases between them. The CDR3 coding sequence is TGTGCCAGCAGTGGCCGGGACTTCGATCCGGATCAGCCCCAGCATTTT. Translation: CASSGRDFDPDQPQHF.

In this sample, this clonotype turned up many times. The chain is built from TRBV7-2 and TRBJ2-7, with 9 bases aligning to TRBD2. The CDR3 loop spans 14 amino acids. Germline values: CDR1 SGHTA, CDR2 FQGNSA. Unmatched junction bases numbered 11, after V lost 5 bases and J lost 9 bases. DNA of the CDR3: TGTGCCAGCAGCCGTAGCGGGGGAACTAACGGGCAGTACTTC. Protein: CASSRSGGTNGQYF.

This clonotype was observed many times. The V and J genes are TRBV11-2 and TRBJ1-1, with TRBD1 matching 9 bases. Germline V gene data show CDR1 as SGHAT and CDR2 as FQNNGV. The ends lost 5 bases at V and 6 bases at J; junction bases unmatched: 7. There are 14 residues in the CDR3. The CDR3 loop is CASSTGTGIPEAFF. The DNA for the CDR3 is TGTGCCAGCAGCACCGGGACAGGGATCCCTGAAGCTTTCTTT. Together with reference TRBV11-2 and TRBJ1-1, the CDR3 gives the full variable domain: EAGVAQSPRYKIIEKRQSVAFWCNPISGHATLYWYQQILGQGPKLLIQFQNNGVVDDSQLPKDRFSAERLKGVDSTLKIQPAKLEDSAVYLCASSTGTGIPEAFFGQGTRLTVV.

This clonotype has just a few counts. The V and J genes are TRBV4-1 and TRBJ2-7; D perhaps matches TRBD2 (5 bases). The CDR3 consists of 14 residues. V shed 6 bases and J shed 0 bases, with 12 bases lying between them. Germline assignment: CDR1 MGHRA and CDR2 YSYEKL. In DNA, the CDR3 is TGCGCCAGCAGTCGAACACTAGGCTCCTACGAGCAGTACTTC. Its protein product is CASSRTLGSYEQYF.

This clonotype was picked up many times. The chain carries TRBV12-3 or TRBV12-4 and TRBJ2-5; D is perhaps TRBD2 (5 bases). V was cut by 8 bases and J by 7 bases, with 14 bases left in between. There are 12 residues in the CDR3. For the CDR3, the DNA is TGTGCCAGCGGACTCAAGTCCGGGACCCAGTACTTC. Its translation is CASGLKSGTQYF.

The table lists this clonotype with many counts. The chain uses TRBV27 and TRBJ1-5; D is uncertain. CDR3 size: 13 residues. In germline, CDR1 is MNHEY, CDR2 SMNVEV (reference sequence). The ends were cut back, 5 bases at V and 8 bases at J, with 13 bases in the middle. CDR3: CASSLLLGKPQHF. In DNA form, the CDR3 reads TGTGCCAGCAGTCTGCTGCTGGGCAAGCCCCAGCATTTT.

In its sample, this clonotype was seen many times. V gene TRBV6-1 combines with J gene TRBJ2-5; D is possibly TRBD2 (6 bases). This CDR3 is built from 13 residues. Trimming took 5 bases from V and 7 from J, leaving 14 bases between them. Germline CDR1 is MNHNS and CDR2 is SASEGT. The CDR3 nucleotides read TGTGCCAGCAGTCCGGGAGCAGGGTCGACCCAGTACTTC. It is translated as CASSPGAGSTQYF.

This chain uses TRBV12-3 or TRBV12-4 with TRBJ2-7; D gene uncertain. Deletions cut 0 bases from V and 3 bases from J, with 6 bases between. The CDR3 loop spans 13 amino acids. The CDR3: CASSLAHSYEQYF. DNA for the CDR3: TGTGCCAGCAGTTTAGCGCACAGCTACGAGCAGTACTTC.

This clonotype was observed many times. The genes are TRBV3-1 and TRBJ2-7; maybe TRBD1 (5 bases). Germline-derived CDR1 and CDR2 are LGHDT and YNNKEL (reference sequence). The CDR3 loop spans 12 amino acids. Trimming took 1 base from V and 7 from J, leaving 8 bases between them. CDR3 DNA: TGTGCCAGCAGCCAAGGACAGCGAGAGCAGTACTTC. Translation: CASSQGQREQYF.

This clonotype was detected many times. J is TRBJ2-7 and V is TRBV30, with a possible D match to TRBD1 (7 bases). V shed 2 bases and J shed 0 bases, with 23 bases lying between them. Germline-derived CDR1 and CDR2 are GTSNPN and SVGIG (reference sequence). CDR3 size: 18 residues. The CDR3 region has the DNA TGTGCCTGGAGTAACCCGCGGGACAGCCATCGAAGCTCCTACGAGCAGTACTTC. Translation: CAWSNPRDSHRSSYEQYF. Complete variable domain (other parts from reference TRBV30 and TRBJ2-7): SQTIHQWPATLVQPVGSPLSLECTVEGTSNPNLYWYRQAAGRGLQLLFYSVGIGQISSEVPQNLSASRPQDRQFILSSKKLLLSDSGFYLCAWSNPRDSHRSSYEQYFGPGTRLTVT.

This clonotype has a handful of counts. The V call is TRBV6-1, the J call TRBJ1-1, with 7 bases lining up with TRBD1. Germline V gene data show CDR1 as MNHNS and CDR2 as SASEGT. V lost 6 bases and J lost 4; bases outside the gene matches: 14. The CDR3 runs to 16 residues. CDR3 coding DNA: TGTGCCAGCAGAGAGGGACAGAATAGCTGGGGCACTGAAGCTTTCTTT. Protein: CASREGQNSWGTEAFF.

This clonotype has at least ten counts. The V call is TRBV29-1, the J call TRBJ1-2; D gene unclear. V lost 4 bases to trimming and J lost 2 bases, with 14 bases between them. CDR1 SQVTM and CDR2 ANQGSEA come from the germline V gene. The length of the CDR3 is 14 residues. The chain's CDR3 is CSVVDPRRNYGYTF. DNA of the CDR3: TGCAGCGTTGTTGATCCTAGACGCAACTATGGCTACACCTTC.

This clonotype has at least ten counts. This chain joins TRBV24-1 and TRBJ1-5, with TRBD1 matching 10 bases. Germline values: CDR1 KGHDR, CDR2 SFDVKD. With 3 bases clipped from V and 3 bases from J, the junction kept 1 base outside the gene matches. CDR3 length: 15 residues. The CDR3 DNA is TGTGCCACCAGTGATGACAGGGGGCCCAATCAGCCCCAGCATTTT. Translation gives CATSDDRGPNQPQHF.

This clonotype has ten or more counts. The chain has TRBV7-8 and TRBJ1-1, with TRBD1 as a possible D gene (6 bases). V lost 1 base and J lost 4, with 13 bases in between. Germline values: CDR1 SGHVS, CDR2 FQNEAQ. The CDR3 is made up of 15 amino acids. The CDR3, as DNA: TGTGCCAGCAGCTTAGGAACAGGGTTAGGCACTGAAGCTTTCTTT. Residues: CASSLGTGLGTEAFF.

The genes are TRBV12-3 or TRBV12-4 and TRBJ1-1; 7 bases are shared with TRBD1. The CDR3 has 13 amino acids. V gave up 5 bases and J gave up 11 bases; unmatched junction bases: 11. In nucleotides, the CDR3 is TGTGCCAGCAGTCGCGAACAGGGGCTGGAGGCTTTCTTT. Its translation: CASSREQGLEAFF.

This clonotype has just a few counts. This chain joins TRBV12-3 or TRBV12-4 and TRBJ1-4; no firm D call. Trimming removed 3 bases at V and 6 bases at J, with 8 bases between. The CDR3 runs to 13 residues. CDR3 DNA: TGTGCCAGCAGTTTTAGTGGGTATGAAAAACTGTTTTTT. Translation gives CASSFSGYEKLFF.

This clonotype was found many times. CDR3 protein: CSARVRLTQPQHF. The CDR3 DNA reads as TGCAGTGCTAGAGTAAGACTCACCCAGCCCCAGCATTTT. The chain links TRBV20-1 to TRBJ1-5; D is unclear. The CDR3 consists of 13 residues. Germline-derived CDR1 and CDR2 are DFQATT and SNEGSKA (reference sequence). Trimming pared 1 base from V and 7 bases from J, leaving 11 bases between.

This clonotype came up many times. V usage is TRBV30 and J usage is TRBJ2-7; D is unresolved. The CDR3 is made up of 14 amino acids. From germline, CDR1 is GTSNPN and CDR2 SVGIG (reference sequence). V lost 2 bases, J lost 4 bases, and 15 bases lay in between. This CDR3 is CAWSYGTSSYEQYF. CDR3 DNA: TGTGCCTGGAGTTATGGTACCAGTTCTTACGAGCAGTACTTC.